A single sample is the source of the 27 T cell receptor beta chains below, sequenced in a study of cytomegalovirus exposure and HLA in healthy donors. Researchers ran the PCR with 60 Vbeta and 13 Jbeta primers. Repertoires were generated with immunoSEQ multiplex PCR, while TCRdb's copy carries only in-frame clones and drops some. The sample includes about 200,000 clones, 60% to 85% of them seen just once. Sequencing input: PBMCs. The receptor source for this set is a man aged 35-49 years in good health and CMV-seronegative.

The chain combines TRBV2 with TRBJ2-7; possible D gene TRBD1, 5 bases. This CDR3 is 15 amino acids long. CDR1 is SNHLY and CDR2 is FYNNEI in the germline V gene. V gave up 5 bases and J gave up 4 bases, with 18 bases separating them. CDR3 sequence (DNA): TGTGCCAGCAGTCCGGACACCCTCCCAACTTACGAGCAGTACTTC. Its translation: CASSPDTLPTYEQYF.

J is TRBJ1-1 and V is TRBV6-1; 8 nucleotides line up with TRBD1. J gave up 1 base and V 5 bases, and 3 bases lay outside the gene matches. This CDR3 spans 14 amino acids. The germline CDR1 and CDR2 sequences are MNHNS and SASEGT. The CDR3 reads CASSPQGANTEAFF. As DNA, the CDR3 is TGTGCCAGCAGTCCCCAGGGGGCGAACACTGAAGCTTTCTTT.

The rearrangement joins TRBV10-3 to TRBJ1-2; 9 bases line up with TRBD1. Trimming took 2 bases from V and 8 from J; bases not matched to a gene: 3. Germline CDR1 and CDR2: ENHRY and SYGVKD. The CDR3 spans 13 residues. CDR3 sequence: CAISEEGTGGYTF. As DNA, the CDR3 is TGTGCCATCAGTGAGGAAGGGACAGGGGGCTACACCTTC.

The CDR3 coding sequence is TGTGCCAGCAGTAAAAGACAGGGACCGGGATATACGCAGTATTTT. Its protein product is CASSKRQGPGYTQYF. The V call is TRBV27, the J call TRBJ2-3, with 7 nucleotides matching TRBD1. This CDR3 is built from 15 residues. Germline loops: CDR1 MNHEY, CDR2 SMNVEV (reference sequence). V shed 5 bases, J shed 7 bases, and the junction held 12 bases outside the gene matches.

The chain has TRBV5-1 and TRBJ1-6, with 8 bases lining up with TRBD1. J gave up 11 bases and V 3 bases, and 4 bases lay outside the gene matches. In germline, CDR1 is SGHRS, CDR2 YFSETQ. The CDR3 is made up of 13 amino acids. CDR3 DNA sequence: TGCGCCAGCAGCTCGACAGGGGCTCCACCCCTCCACTTT. The encoded protein is CASSSTGAPPLHF. Complete variable domain (other parts from reference TRBV5-1 and TRBJ1-6): KAGVTQTPRYLIKTRGQQVTLSCSPISGHRSVSWYQQTPGQGLQFLFEYFSETQRNKGNFPGRFSGRQFSNSRSEMNVSTLELGDSALYLCASSSTGAPPLHFGNGTRLTVT.

This clone showed up just a few times. The J gene is TRBJ1-4, the V gene TRBV7-8; D ambiguous. This CDR3 spans 12 amino acids. V lost 1 base to trimming and J lost 12 bases, with 9 bases between them. CDR1 and CDR2 from the germline V gene are SGHVS and FQNEAQ. CDR3 nucleotide sequence: TGTGCCAGCAGCTTAGTCCCACATCAACTGTTTTTT. Its protein is CASSLVPHQLFF.

This clone came up a few times. The rearrangement links TRBV7-9 to TRBJ2-7, with 16 bases that match TRBD2. Germline-derived CDR1 and CDR2 are SEHNR and FQNEAQ (reference sequence). The CDR3 has 16 amino acids. V trimming: 5 bases; J trimming: 7 bases; junction bases outside the gene matches: 8. CDR3: CASSQSGGLAGGEQYF. For the CDR3, the DNA is TGTGCCAGCAGCCAATCCGGGGGACTAGCGGGGGGGGAGCAGTACTTC. Full variable domain (remainder filled in from reference TRBV7-9 and TRBJ2-7): DTGVSQNPRHKITKRGQNVTFRCDPISEHNRLYWYRQTLGQGPEFLTYFQNEAQLEKSRLLSDRFSAERPKGSFSTLEIQRTEQGDSAMYLCASSQSGGLAGGEQYFGPGTRLTVT.

This clone has more than one count but fewer than ten. The chain employs TRBV19 and TRBJ1-1, with TRBD1 as a possible D gene (6 bases). V was clipped by 7 bases and J by 3 bases, with 12 bases between them. The V gene's germline CDR1 is LNHDA and CDR2 SQIVND (reference sequence). There are 13 residues in the CDR3. This chain's CDR3 is CASKTGRDTEAFF. The CDR3 DNA reads as TGTGCCAGTAAAACAGGGAGGGACACTGAAGCTTTCTTT.

In its sample, this clone was seen a few times. The chain recombines TRBV7-3 with TRBJ2-5, with 7 nucleotides matching TRBD2. The ends lost 1 base at V and 2 bases at J; junction bases unmatched: 7. The V gene's germline CDR1 is SGHTA and CDR2 FQGTGA. The CDR3 has 16 amino acids. CDR3 protein: CASSLREAGFQETQYF. The DNA for the CDR3 is TGTGCCAGCAGCTTAAGAGAAGCGGGGTTTCAAGAGACCCAGTACTTC.

V gene TRBV13 combines with J gene TRBJ2-5, with D hard to call. This CDR3 is built from 13 residues. In germline, CDR1 is PRHDT, CDR2 FYEKMQ (reference sequence). V lost 5 bases to trimming and J lost 6 bases, with 13 bases between them. CDR3 sequence reads: CASSPGSMKTQYF. DNA for the CDR3: TGTGCCAGCAGCCCAGGTAGTATGAAGACCCAGTACTTC.

This clone was found once. J is TRBJ2-7 and V is TRBV28; tentative D call: TRBD2 (6 bases). Trimming took 2 bases from V and 6 from J, leaving 8 bases between them. The CDR3 has 12 amino acids. The germline CDR1 and CDR2 sequences are MDHEN and SYDVKM. CDR3 sequence reads: CASSLGGIEQYF. DNA for the CDR3: TGTGCCAGCAGTTTAGGGGGGATCGAGCAGTACTTC.

Here the CDR3 reads CASSYSRGSNQPQHF. CDR3 coding DNA: TGTGCCAGCAGTTACTCGAGGGGGAGCAATCAGCCCCAGCATTTT. The chain joins TRBV6-6 to TRBJ1-5, with D possibly being TRBD1 (6 bases). The CDR3 sequence is 15 residues long. The V and J ends lost 0 bases and 1 base respectively, with 7 bases between them. In germline, CDR1 is MNHNY, CDR2 SVGAGI (reference sequence).

This chain uses TRBV7-2 with TRBJ2-1, with D perhaps matching TRBD2 (5 bases). Germline-derived CDR1 and CDR2 are SGHTA and FQGNSA. There are 12 residues in the CDR3. V gave up 2 bases and J gave up 11 bases, with 10 bases separating them. CDR3 sequence: CASSLQRGKQFF. The CDR3 coding sequence is TGTGCCAGCAGCTTACAAAGAGGGAAGCAGTTCTTC.

The genes are TRBV6-6 and TRBJ1-4, with D uncertain. V was pared by 0 bases and J by 6 bases, with 8 bases between. The CDR3 loop spans 14 amino acids. Germline CDR1 and CDR2: MNHNY and SVGAGI (reference sequence). The CDR3 DNA sequence: TGTGCCAGCAGTTACTCCTGGCAGGATGAAAAACTGTTTTTT. It yields the protein CASSYSWQDEKLFF.

The V gene is TRBV6-5, the J gene TRBJ1-1; no reliable D call. The CDR3 extends over 15 amino acids. The germline V and J ends were trimmed by 4 bases and 0 bases, with 12 bases remaining between them. Germline assignment: CDR1 MNHEY and CDR2 SVGAGI. This chain's CDR3 is CASSFSFSVNTEAFF. Written as DNA, the CDR3 is TGTGCCAGCAGTTTTTCGTTCTCGGTGAACACTGAAGCTTTCTTT.

The chain recombines TRBV11-2 with TRBJ2-1; TRBD2 agrees at 7 bases. V lost 5 bases and J lost 10; bases outside the gene matches: 26. Germline lookup yields CDR1 SGHAT and CDR2 FQNNGV. The CDR3 loop spans 19 amino acids. CDR3 protein: CASSIIAVPVRGEYWEQFF. CDR3 bases: TGTGCCAGCAGCATTATAGCCGTTCCAGTACGGGGGGAATATTGGGAGCAGTTCTTC. The whole variable domain, remainder taken from reference TRBV11-2 and TRBJ2-1, is EAGVAQSPRYKIIEKRQSVAFWCNPISGHATLYWYQQILGQGPKLLIQFQNNGVVDDSQLPKDRFSAERLKGVDSTLKIQPAKLEDSAVYLCASSIIAVPVRGEYWEQFFGPGTRLTVL.

The rearrangement joins TRBV9 to TRBJ1-2, with TRBD1 as a possible D gene (5 bases). The V end lost 0 bases, the J end lost 2 bases, and 11 bases lay between the germline ends. CDR3 length: 15 residues. From germline, CDR1 is SGDLS and CDR2 YYNGEE. CDR3 loop: CASSVEGATNYGYTF. Here the CDR3 DNA reads TGTGCCAGCAGCGTAGAAGGGGCTACAAACTATGGCTACACCTTC.

This chain joins TRBV6-5 and TRBJ2-7, with 8 bases aligning to TRBD1. The CDR3 extends over 15 amino acids. V was pared by 7 bases and J by 3 bases, with 11 bases of the junction left unmatched. Germline assignment: CDR1 MNHEY and CDR2 SVGAGI. The CDR3 region has the DNA TGTGCCAGCAAATTGGACAGGGTGGCCGTCTACGAGCAGTACTTC. Amino acid sequence: CASKLDRVAVYEQYF.

The table lists this clone with a few counts. V is TRBV4-3 and J is TRBJ1-5; 9 bases are shared with TRBD1. V lost 3 bases and J lost 2; bases outside the gene matches: 8. The CDR3 is 17 residues long. CDR1 and CDR2 from the germline V gene are LGHNA and YSLEER. The CDR3 region is CASSQDRGIFGNQPQHF. As DNA, the CDR3 is TGCGCCAGCAGCCAGGACAGGGGTATCTTTGGCAATCAGCCCCAGCATTTT.

This chain links TRBV5-6 with TRBJ2-7; 7 bases match TRBD1. Unmatched junction bases numbered 8, after V lost 4 bases and J lost 4 bases. The CDR3 totals 14 residues. The germline gives CDR1 SGHDT, CDR2 YYEEEE. CDR3 loop: CASSPTGALYEQYF. For the CDR3, the DNA is TGTGCCAGCAGCCCCACAGGGGCTCTATACGAGCAGTACTTC.

This chain links TRBV27 with TRBJ1-1; tentatively, D is TRBD1 (5 bases). Germline values: CDR1 MNHEY, CDR2 SMNVEV (reference sequence). V was cut by 6 bases and J by 1 base, with 9 bases left in between. The CDR3 runs 13 residues. The CDR3 DNA reads TGTGCCAGCAGAAGACAGCGGAACACTGAAGCTTTCTTT. Translation: CASRRQRNTEAFF.

On this clone itself: One junction end does not reproduce the germline sequence, and a read error may be involved. The J gene is TRBJ2-7, the V gene TRBV25-1, with D possibly being TRBD2 (6 bases). Germline V gene sequence: CDR1 MGHDK, CDR2 SYGVNS. The CDR3 covers 9 residues. For the CDR3, the DNA is TGTGCCAGCAGTGAACTAGCGAACTTC. This codes for CASSELANF.

This clone occurred a few times. This rearrangement joins TRBV7-9 to TRBJ1-1; TRBD1 aligns across 7 bases. There are 13 residues in the CDR3. Germline loops: CDR1 SEHNR, CDR2 FQNEAQ (reference sequence). V trimming: 3 bases; J trimming: 3 bases; junction bases outside the gene matches: 1. Here the CDR3 DNA reads TGTGCCAGCAGCTTCAGGGGGTACACTGAAGCTTTCTTT. This translates into CASSFRGYTEAFF.

CDR3 sequence reads: CAWSVLQGVGYTF. Here the CDR3 DNA reads TGTGCCTGGAGTGTTTTACAGGGGGTTGGCTACACCTTC. This chain connects TRBV30 to TRBJ1-2; TRBD1 matches 8 bases. CDR1 and CDR2 from the germline V gene are GTSNPN and SVGIG (reference sequence). Losses at the gene ends were 0 bases for V and 7 bases for J; bases not matched to a gene: 4. CDR3 size: 13 residues.

This clone was observed a single time. CDR3 nucleotide sequence: TGTGCCACCAGCACCCCCTTAGCGGGGCCTGCTAGCACAGATACGCAGTATTTT. The encoded protein is CATSTPLAGPASTDTQYF. This chain uses TRBV15 with TRBJ2-3, with 8 bases that match TRBD2. The CDR3 loop spans 18 amino acids. Trimming removed 4 bases from V and 0 bases from J; junction bases left unmatched: 12. The germline gives CDR1 LNHNV, CDR2 YYDKDF (reference sequence).

The chain is built from TRBV6-6 and TRBJ2-3, with 8 bases fitting TRBD2. The CDR3 runs to 15 residues. V shed 5 bases, J shed 7 bases, and the junction held 11 bases outside the gene matches. Germline loops: CDR1 MNHNY, CDR2 SVGAGI (reference sequence). In DNA, the CDR3 is TGTGCCAGCAGTCCGTACGGGACTAGAGGATATACGCAGTATTTT. This codes for CASSPYGTRGYTQYF.

The chain has TRBV28 and TRBJ2-7; 11 bases align to TRBD2. V trimming: 2 bases; J trimming: 2 bases; junction bases outside the gene matches: 2. Looked up from germline, CDR1 is MDHEN and CDR2 is SYDVKM. The CDR3 has 15 residues. CDR3 DNA: TGTGCCAGCAGTTTAGAGACTAGCGGGGCCTACGAGCAGTACTTC. This gives the protein CASSLETSGAYEQYF.